This T cell receptor beta chain was retrieved from a study of vaccination effects on CD4 cells after COVID-19. Across the whole study: Viral peptide pools were used in the ViraFEST assay to expand antigen-specific CD4+ T cells, and sequencing came afterward.

A remark on this clone: Its antigen remains unidentified.

Culture lasted roughly eleven days before CD4+ T cell isolation. Two-dose vaccination with either BNT162b2 or mRNA-1273 was given to the participants. Half-medium exchanges with IL-2 medium took place on days 3 and 7. The data were produced by immunoSEQ multiplex PCR, yet TCRdb's version contains in-frame clones alone and is incomplete. The profile shows just over 55,000 clones, around 73% of them singletons. Trimming shortened V by 2 bases and J by 3 bases, and 10 bases separated the two germline ends. The germline CDR1 and CDR2 sequences are SGHAT and FQDESV (reference sequence). This CDR3 is built from 14 residues.

Sequenced here: CD4+ T cells from PBMCs cultured without peptide, sampled after COVID-19 vaccination. The TCR was taken from a human donor who received a COVID-19 vaccine. The chain is built from TRBV11-1 and TRBJ1-2; possibly TRBD1 for D (5 bases). DNA for the CDR3: TGTGCCAGCAGCTTAAGCGGGACGGACTATGGCTACACCTTC. Encoded protein: CASSLSGTDYGYTF. Full variable domain (missing parts from reference TRBV11-1 and TRBJ1-2): EAEVAQSPRYKITEKSQAVAFWCDPISGHATLYWYRQILGQGPELLVQFQDESVVDDSQLPKDRFSAERLKGVDSTLKIQPAELGDSAMYLCASSLSGTDYGYTFGSGTRLTVV.